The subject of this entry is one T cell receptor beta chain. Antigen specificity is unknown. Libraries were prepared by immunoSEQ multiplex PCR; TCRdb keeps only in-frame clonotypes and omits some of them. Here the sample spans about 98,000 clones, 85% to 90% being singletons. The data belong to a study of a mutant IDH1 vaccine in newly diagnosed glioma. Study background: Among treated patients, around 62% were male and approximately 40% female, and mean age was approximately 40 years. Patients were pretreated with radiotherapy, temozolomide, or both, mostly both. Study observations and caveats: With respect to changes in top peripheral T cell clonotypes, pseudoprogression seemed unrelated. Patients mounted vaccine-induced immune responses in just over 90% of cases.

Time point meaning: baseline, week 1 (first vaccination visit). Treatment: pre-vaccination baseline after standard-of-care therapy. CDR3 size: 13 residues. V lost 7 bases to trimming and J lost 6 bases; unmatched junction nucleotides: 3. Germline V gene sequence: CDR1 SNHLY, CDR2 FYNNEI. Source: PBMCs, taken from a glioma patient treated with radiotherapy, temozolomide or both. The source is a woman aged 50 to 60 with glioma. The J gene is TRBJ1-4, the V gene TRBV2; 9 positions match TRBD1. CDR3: CASKGTGYEKLFF. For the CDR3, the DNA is TGTGCCAGCAAGGGGACAGGGTATGAAAAACTGTTTTTT.